The 25 T cell receptor beta chains reported below all come from one sample, sequenced in a study of early T cells in non-severe SARS-CoV-2 infection. Using its own MiXCR run on the 5' RACE reads, TCRdb lists one record per CDR3 protein. This sample has over 80,000 distinct CDR3 sequences; around 15% occur once, and the top ten carry over 9.5%. The sequencing input was whole blood. Every receptor here comes from an adult who was a healthcare worker with PCR-confirmed SARS-CoV-2 infection or an uninfected control (not recorded which).

The V call is TRBV6-1, the J call TRBJ1-2, with 9 positions matching TRBD1. CDR3 length equals 15 residues. The V gene's germline CDR1 is MNHNS and CDR2 SASEGT. After removal of 6 bases from V and 3 bases from J, the junction contained 8 bases not matched to a gene. The CDR3 coding sequence is TGTGCCAGCAGGTCGTCCGGACAGGGGTACTATGGCTACACCTTC. Its translation: CASRSSGQGYYGYTF.

This clonotype was seen a few times. V is TRBV18 and J is TRBJ2-7; D uncertain. The CDR3 runs to 15 residues. Germline CDR1 reads KGHSH; CDR2 reads LQKENI. Trimming removed 3 bases at V and 3 bases at J, with 15 bases between. The CDR3, as DNA: TGTGCCAGCTCACCCTCTTTCCTAACAGTCTACGAGCAGTACTTC. Protein sequence: CASSPSFLTVYEQYF.

This chain joins TRBV29-1 and TRBJ1-2; possible D gene TRBD1, 5 bases. Trimming stripped 7 bases from V and 8 bases from J, with 17 bases between. Germline CDR1 is SQVTM and CDR2 is ANQGSEA. CDR3 length: 12 amino acids. The CDR3 DNA sequence: TGCAGCGCCTACCCTGGGACCCAGGGCTACACCTTC. Its translation is CSAYPGTQGYTF.

This clonotype was picked up a small number of times. This chain uses TRBV3-1 with TRBJ1-1; possible D gene TRBD1, 5 bases. The CDR3 runs to 17 residues. Looked up from germline, CDR1 is LGHDT and CDR2 is YNNKEL (reference sequence). V lost 1 base, J lost 0 bases, and 15 bases lay in between. The CDR3 reads CASSQGPWGGLNTEAFF. In DNA, the CDR3 is TGTGCCAGCAGCCAAGGTCCTTGGGGGGGGTTGAACACTGAAGCTTTCTTT. The full variable domain, completed using reference TRBV3-1 and TRBJ1-1, is DTAVSQTPKYLVTQMGNDKSIKCEQNLGHDTMYWYKQDSKKFLKIMFSYNNKELIINETVPNRFSPKSPDKAHLNLHINSLELGDSAVYFCASSQGPWGGLNTEAFFGQGTRLTVV.

The chain recombines TRBV29-1 with TRBJ2-2; D may be TRBD1 (5 bases). Germline CDR1 and CDR2: SQVTM and ANQGSEA. The CDR3 loop spans 12 amino acids. CDR3 nucleotide sequence: TGCATCGCTGGGGCTCGAACCGGGGAGCTGTTTTTT. This sequence encodes CIAGARTGELFF.

This clonotype was seen only a few times. V is TRBV20-1 and J is TRBJ2-3; TRBD2 agrees at 10 bases. Unmatched junction bases numbered 12, after V lost 8 bases and J lost 10 bases. The CDR3 has 13 residues. CDR1 DFQATT and CDR2 SNEGSKA come from the germline V gene (reference sequence). CDR3 residues: CSTSRSGGAAQYF. CDR3 sequence (DNA): TGCAGTACTTCGCGGAGCGGGGGGGCGGCGCAGTATTTT.

The chain has TRBV28 and TRBJ2-6; D not certain. Germline V gene sequence: CDR1 MDHEN, CDR2 SYDVKM. V was trimmed by 8 bases and J by 7 bases, leaving 15 bases between them. The CDR3 has 14 amino acids. Here the CDR3 DNA reads TGTGCCAGCTCAACCCTCATTATAGCCAACGTCCTGACTTTC. This encodes CASSTLIIANVLTF.

Comments on this clonotype: One end of the junction fails to match germline, which may point to a read error. The rearrangement joins TRBV9 to TRBJ2-1; possibly TRBD2 for D (5 bases). This CDR3 has 15 residues. From germline, CDR1 is SGDLS and CDR2 YYNGEE. In nucleotides, the CDR3 is TGTGCCAGCAGCATCGGACTGCTCTCCTTCAATGAGCAGTTCTTC. Translating it yields CASSIGLLSFNEQFF.

V usage is TRBV14 and J usage is TRBJ1-1; a possible D gene is TRBD1 (5 bases). Trimming removed 6 bases from V and 8 bases from J, with 13 bases in between. Germline V CDR1 and CDR2: SGHDN, FVKESK. The CDR3 spans 12 residues. CDR3 sequence reads: CASSLDRLEAFF. The CDR3 DNA reads TGTGCCAGCAGTCTCGACAGATTAGAAGCTTTCTTT.

This clonotype was observed a few times. The V call is TRBV7-9, the J call TRBJ2-3, with unresolved D. This CDR3 contains 13 residues. Deletions cut 7 bases from V and 7 bases from J, with 15 bases between. CDR1 is SEHNR and CDR2 is FQNEAQ in the germline V gene (reference sequence). The CDR3 reads CASNYGQVNTQYF. In DNA, the CDR3 is TGTGCCAGCAACTATGGCCAAGTGAATACGCAGTATTTT.

This clonotype was picked up a small number of times. The rearrangement uses TRBV27 and TRBJ2-5, with a weak D call TRBD1 (6 bases). Germline-derived CDR1 and CDR2 are MNHEY and SMNVEV (reference sequence). This CDR3 spans 13 amino acids. V was trimmed by 5 bases and J by 7 bases, leaving 14 bases between them. CDR3 DNA: TGTGCCAGCAGTCCGAGACAGGAGATGACCCAGTACTTC. Protein sequence: CASSPRQEMTQYF.

This clonotype was picked up many times. The V and J genes are TRBV7-9 and TRBJ2-5; 8 bases align to TRBD1. The CDR3 is made up of 15 amino acids. Trimming took 1 base from V and 5 from J; bases not matched to a gene: 6. Germline V gene sequence: CDR1 SEHNR, CDR2 FQNEAQ (reference sequence). The CDR3 DNA sequence: TGTGCCAGCAGCTTAGTTCCAGGGGGCATGGAGACCCAGTACTTC. Translating gives CASSLVPGGMETQYF.

The gene calls are TRBV3-1 and TRBJ2-2; 12 bases agree with TRBD2. The CDR3 contains 19 residues. Germline V gene sequence: CDR1 LGHDT, CDR2 YNNKEL (reference sequence). V lost 0 bases and J lost 1; bases outside the gene matches: 6. Written as DNA, the CDR3 is TGTGCCAGCAGCCAAGATACGGGACTAGCGGGTTTGAACACCGGGGAGCTGTTTTTT. This sequence encodes CASSQDTGLAGLNTGELFF.

The chain is built from TRBV12-3 or TRBV12-4 and TRBJ2-1, with TRBD1 matching over 8 bases. This CDR3 has 15 residues. V was clipped by 4 bases and J by 2 bases; unmatched bases: 4. The CDR3 DNA sequence: TGTGCCAGCAGTTACGGGACAGGAACCTACAATGAGCAGTTCTTC. Protein sequence: CASSYGTGTYNEQFF.

This clonotype was recorded a few times. V gene TRBV15 combines with J gene TRBJ2-2; D uncertain. The ends were cut back, 0 bases at V and 6 bases at J, with 5 bases in the middle. The CDR3 totals 13 residues. Germline assignment: CDR1 LNHNV and CDR2 YYDKDF (reference sequence). CDR3 protein: CATSRDRAGELFF. Here the CDR3 DNA reads TGTGCCACCAGCAGAGATCGGGCCGGGGAGCTGTTTTTT.

V usage is TRBV5-4 and J usage is TRBJ2-6, with D possibly being TRBD1 (5 bases). The V gene's germline CDR1 is SGHNT and CDR2 YYREEE (reference sequence). The CDR3 has 18 amino acids. The ends were cut back, 1 base at V and 4 bases at J, with 18 bases in the middle. CDR3 sequence: CASSLPRLLGAGANVLTF. DNA of the CDR3: TGTGCCAGCAGCTTGCCGCGTTTGTTAGGGGCCGGGGCCAACGTCCTGACTTTC.

V usage is TRBV28 and J usage is TRBJ1-1; possible D gene TRBD1, 5 bases. CDR3 length: 13 residues. Germline V CDR1 and CDR2: MDHEN, SYDVKM. V lost 5 bases to trimming and J lost 3 bases, with 10 bases between them. The CDR3 spells CASSAGMDTEAFF. The CDR3 nucleotides are TGTGCCAGCAGTGCAGGGATGGACACTGAAGCTTTCTTT. Supplemented by reference TRBV28 and TRBJ1-1, the full variable domain reads DVKVTQSSRYLVKRTGEKVFLECVQDMDHENMFWYRQDPGLGLRLIYFSYDVKMKEKGDIPEGYSVSREKKERFSLILESASTNQTSMYLCASSAGMDTEAFFGQGTRLTVV.

This sequence joins TRBV6-2 or TRBV6-3 and TRBJ2-4, with D tentatively TRBD1 or TRBD2 (5 bases each). Trimming left V 9 bases short and J 0 bases short, with 15 bases between. Germline V CDR1 and CDR2: MNHEY, SVGEGT. The CDR3 extends over 15 amino acids. As DNA, the CDR3 is TGTGCCAGTCTGCCGGGACCTCTAGCCAAAAACATTCAGTACTTC. It translates to CASLPGPLAKNIQYF.

This clonotype was detected only a few times. This chain connects TRBV7-6 to TRBJ2-5; D might be TRBD2 (5 bases). Trimming pared 5 bases from V and 1 base from J, leaving 14 bases between. The CDR3 has 15 residues. Germline CDR1 SGHVS, CDR2 FNYEAQ. CDR3 region: CASSGRRRGQETQYF. The CDR3 nucleotides are TGTGCCAGCAGCGGGCGCCGACGGGGCCAAGAGACCCAGTACTTC.

This clonotype was observed a handful of times. The V call is TRBV28, the J call TRBJ1-4; tentatively, D is TRBD1 (6 bases). The germline V gene has CDR1 MDHEN and CDR2 SYDVKM. The V end lost 1 base, the J end lost 8 bases, and 11 bases lay between the germline ends. The CDR3 runs to 14 residues. The CDR3 bases are TGTGCCAGCAGTTTATCGGGGGCCGGAGAAAAACTGTTTTTT. Translated, it gives CASSLSGAGEKLFF.

This clonotype was found a few times. V and J are TRBV14 and TRBJ2-5, with D possibly matching TRBD2 (5 bases). CDR1 and CDR2 (germline): SGHDN, FVKESK. V was clipped by 0 bases and J by 5 bases, with 13 bases between them. This CDR3 has 15 amino acids. CDR3 DNA sequence: TGTGCCAGCAGCCAAGACGGTCGGGGAAGCGAGACCCAGTACTTC. Protein product: CASSQDGRGSETQYF.

The chain is built from TRBV7-3 and TRBJ1-1; TRBD1 aligns across 7 bases. Germline CDR1 SGHTA, CDR2 FQGTGA. There are 14 residues in the CDR3. Losses at the gene ends were 5 bases for V and 6 bases for J; bases not matched to a gene: 9. CDR3 bases: TGTGCCAGCAGCCCGGCAGGGGGAATTTCTGAAGCTTTCTTT. Its translation: CASSPAGGISEAFF.

This CDR3 reads CSVADSGANVLTF. In DNA form, the CDR3 reads TGCAGCGTTGCAGACTCTGGGGCCAACGTCCTGACTTTC. V is TRBV29-1 and J is TRBJ2-6; D not resolved. The CDR3 runs to 13 residues. Germline lookup yields CDR1 SQVTM and CDR2 ANQGSEA. Between the trimmed V and J ends, which lost 4 bases and 0 bases, there was a span of 4 bases.

The rearrangement joins TRBV11-2 to TRBJ2-1; the D gene is possibly TRBD2 (5 bases). Looked up from germline, CDR1 is SGHAT and CDR2 is FQNNGV. There are 15 residues in the CDR3. V was pared by 0 bases and J by 6 bases, with 12 bases between. CDR3 bases: TGTGCCAGCAGCTTAGAGGGGATTAGCGTCAATGAGCAGTTCTTC. Its translation is CASSLEGISVNEQFF.

Many counts were recorded for this clonotype. The rearrangement links TRBV20-1 to TRBJ2-1; 10 bases agree with TRBD1. CDR1 is DFQATT, CDR2 SNEGSKA, per germline (reference sequence). V lost 4 bases to trimming and J lost 6 bases; unmatched junction nucleotides: 6. The length of the CDR3 is 14 residues. The DNA of the CDR3 is TGCAGTGCTACGCCGGGACAGGGGCGCAATGAGCAGTTCTTC. Amino acid sequence: CSATPGQGRNEQFF.